What follows is one T cell receptor beta chain and its context. Profiling relied on immunoSEQ multiplex PCR, and the TCRdb table lists in-frame clones only, not all of them. The data contain about 400,000 clones, 89% of them singletons. The data were obtained in a study of Ad26.COV2.S vaccination and SARS-CoV-2 variants. The CDR3 totals 12 residues. The V gene lost 4 bases and the J gene lost 9 bases, with 11 bases spanning the gap. The germline CDR1 and CDR2 sequences are SNHLY and FYNNEI. Treatment in this sample: 15 to 20 received Ad26.COV2.S at low or high dose, single or two shots; 5 received placebo; per-sample allocation not given. Sampling happened 63 days after the first vaccine or placebo injection. What was given as vaccine was an Ad26 vector encoding Wuhan-strain SARS-CoV-2 spike.

This sequence joins TRBV2 and TRBJ2-3; either TRBD1 or TRBD2 may supply D (5 bases each). This clonotype was sampled from a person aged 18-65 years who received the Ad26.COV2.S COVID-19 vaccine or a placebo. This specimen was peripheral blood, taken in a trial of Ad26.COV2.S vaccine versus placebo. The CDR3 is CASSGDGSTQYF. CDR3 sequence (DNA): TGTGCCAGCAGTGGGGACGGGTCCACGCAGTATTTT.